What follows describes a single T cell receptor beta chain. Its matching antigen is unknown. The CDR3 runs 14 residues. V shed 3 bases, J shed 6 bases, and the junction held 5 bases outside the gene matches. In germline, CDR1 is SNHLY, CDR2 FYNNEI. PCR primers comprised 60 Vbeta and 13 Jbeta primers. The repertoire was sequenced with immunoSEQ multiplex PCR; TCRdb's copy has only in-frame clones and lacks some. This sample has a few hundred thousand clones, with around 80% found just once. These data originate in a study of cytomegalovirus exposure and HLA in healthy donors. Overall study results and limits: Immune exposure information available was restricted to CMV serostatus.

The origin of this receptor is a woman aged 55-70 years in good health and CMV-seropositive. V gene TRBV2 combines with J gene TRBJ1-1; TRBD1 matches 9 bases. The specimen sequenced was PBMCs. CDR3 sequence: CASSEGTGLAEAFF. In DNA form, the CDR3 reads TGTGCCAGCAGTGAGGGGACAGGGTTGGCTGAAGCTTTCTTT.